The 20 T cell receptor beta chains presented below share a single source sample, sequenced in a study of tumor and adjacent non-tumor tissue in lung cancer. RNA was extracted from bulk tissue without any cell sorting. Distant lung tissue was collected more than 3 cm away from the tumor edge. TCRbeta libraries were built with three rounds of nested PCR, modified from ARM-PCR. TCRdb redid the calling of the multiplex PCR reads with MiXCR, one entry per CDR3 protein. The sample has approximately 100,000 distinct CDR3 sequences, over 55% seen once. The sample was distant non-tumor lung tissue. These TCRs come from a man between 25 and 39 years old with non-small cell lung cancer.

This chain connects TRBV11-2 to TRBJ2-7; no definite D call. This CDR3 spans 13 amino acids. Germline V gene lookup returns CDR1 SGHAT and CDR2 FQNNGV. Trimming shortened V by 1 base and J by 4 bases, and 8 bases separated the two germline ends. The CDR3, as DNA: TGTGCCAGCAGCTTAGGCATCGTGTACGAGCAGTACTTC. This sequence encodes CASSLGIVYEQYF.

In this sample, this clonotype turned up a few times. The junction shows a germline mismatch at one end, possibly a read error. The chain is built from TRBV13 and TRBJ2-5; D is possibly TRBD2 (6 bases). The length of the CDR3 is 12 residues. Germline values: CDR1 PRHDT, CDR2 FYEKMQ (reference sequence). The CDR3, as DNA: TGTGGCAGCAGCTTACGGGGGGAGACCCAGTACTTC. This sequence encodes CGSSLRGETQYF.

V gene TRBV29-1 combines with J gene TRBJ2-4; D may be TRBD1 (5 bases). The J call is doubtful: the DNA matches TRBJ2-1 better. The CDR3 is made up of 13 amino acids. In germline, CDR1 is SQVTM, CDR2 ANQGSEA. CDR3: CSVEDGAKLIQFF. The CDR3 DNA reads as TGCAGCGTTGAAGATGGGGCCAAACTCATTCAGTTCTTC.

The V call is TRBV29-1, the J call TRBJ2-1; 10 nucleotides align to TRBD1. CDR1 SQVTM and CDR2 ANQGSEA come from the germline V gene. The J segment lost 12 bases and the V segment lost 4 bases, leaving 12 bases of the junction unmatched. This CDR3 is built from 14 residues. The CDR3 nucleotides read TGCAGCGTTGGGACAGGGGGGTCCTACATTGGGCAGTTCTTC. This gives the protein CSVGTGGSYIGQFF.

V and J are TRBV6-5 and TRBJ1-2; D remains ambiguous. Germline CDR1 and CDR2: MNHEY and SVGAGI. Trimming stripped 5 bases from V and 2 bases from J, with 9 bases between. The CDR3 extends over 13 amino acids. The DNA of the CDR3 is TGTGCCAGCAGTCACCGGGTAAACTATGGCTACACCTTC. Protein: CASSHRVNYGYTF.

As for this clonotype: An end of the junction does not agree with germline; a read error may underlie this. This chain uses TRBV4-3 with TRBJ1-4; D gene uncertain. In germline, CDR1 is LGHNA, CDR2 YSLEER. The CDR3 loop spans 15 amino acids. Here the CDR3 reads CAGSATPGWCEKLFF. In DNA, the CDR3 is TGCGCCGGCAGCGCTACCCCTGGGTGGTGCGAAAAACTGTTTTTT.

There are many counts of this clonotype. V is TRBV10-2 and J is TRBJ2-4; the D gene is possibly TRBD2 (5 bases). Germline-derived CDR1 and CDR2 are WSHSY and SAAADI. V lost 5 bases to trimming and J lost 8 bases, with 13 bases between them. The CDR3 runs 13 residues. The CDR3 nucleotides are TGCGCCAGCAGTCCCCGGGGTTTTGACATTCAGTACTTC. Protein sequence: CASSPRGFDIQYF.

This clonotype appeared once. One base away lies a much larger clone, so this may be a sequencing read error. This chain joins TRBV4-1 and TRBJ1-4; D is ambiguous. Germline V gives CDR1 MGHRA, CDR2 YSYEKL. The CDR3 spans 15 residues. The V gene lost 2 bases and the J gene lost 0 bases, with 7 bases spanning the gap. The CDR3 protein is CASSQTQTTNEKLFF. In DNA, the CDR3 is TGCGCCAGCAGCCAAACACAGACAACTAATGAAAAACTGTTTTTT.

This clonotype was seen only once. A much larger clone is a single base away; this may be a read error. The chain employs TRBV12-3 or TRBV12-4 and TRBJ2-1; D might be TRBD2 (6 bases). This CDR3 spans 16 amino acids. Trimming left V 4 bases short and J 9 bases short, with 22 bases between. The CDR3 DNA reads TGTGCCAGCAGTTCAAGGACTAACGGGAGAGAGGGTGAGCAGTTCTTC. Protein sequence: CASSSRTNGREGEQFF.

Turning to this clonotype: A much larger clone differs by one base, so this may be a read error. This CDR3 fails to terminate in the conserved phenylalanine or tryptophan, so it likely reflects a read error. The chain links TRBV4-1 to TRBJ2-7, with TRBD2 matching 12 bases. This CDR3 has 15 residues. CDR1 and CDR2 from the germline V gene are MGHRA and YSYEKL. V trimming: 2 bases; J trimming: 6 bases; junction bases outside the gene matches: 5. The CDR3 spells CASSQSASGGAEQYL. Written as DNA, the CDR3 is TGCGCCAGCAGCCAATCGGCTAGCGGGGGGGCCGAGCAGTACTTA.

With regard to this clonotype: Its ends do not fully match the called genes, so a read error is possible. This chain joins TRBV5-5 and TRBJ2-7, with 7 bases fitting TRBD2. Germline V gene sequence: CDR1 SGHKS, CDR2 YYEKEE (reference sequence). The CDR3 spans 17 residues. The CDR3 nucleotides are TGTGCCACCAGCCCCAACCCCTCCTCTAGCGGAGTCTACGAGCAGTACTTC. Its translation: CATSPNPSSSGVYEQYF.

Comments on this clonotype: The junction does not match germline at one end; this may be a read error. The chain links TRBV19 to TRBJ1-6; 7 nucleotides match TRBD1. CDR1 is LNHDA, CDR2 SQIVND, per germline (reference sequence). The CDR3 loop spans 13 amino acids. The CDR3 region is CSSSPTGASPLHF. CDR3 sequence (DNA): TGTTCCAGTAGTCCTACAGGGGCATCACCCCTCCACTTT.

This clonotype was detected ten times or more. The chain has TRBV12-3 or TRBV12-4 and TRBJ1-1; no firm D call. Trimming took off 5 bases at V and 1 base at J, with 11 bases between the two ends. This CDR3 region has 14 residues. The CDR3 is CASSPQTTNTEAFF. The CDR3 DNA follows: TGTGCCAGCAGTCCCCAGACAACGAACACTGAAGCTTTCTTT.

Concerning this clonotype itself: One end of the junction is discordant with germline, which a read error may explain. The rearrangement uses TRBV11-2 and TRBJ2-7; no reliable D call. Germline CDR1 and CDR2: SGHAT and FQNNGV. The CDR3 loop spans 15 amino acids. The CDR3 DNA reads as TGTGCCAGCAGCGGCCCGGATAGGGTCTCCTACGAGCACTACTTC. It yields the protein CASSGPDRVSYEHYF.

Of note for this clonotype: The germline gene is not matched at one end of the junction; a read error may be the cause. This chain uses TRBV6-4 with TRBJ1-2; TRBD1 aligns across 7 bases. This CDR3 comprises 13 residues. The germline V gene encodes CDR1 MRHNA and CDR2 SNTAGT. This CDR3 reads CVNSDRVEYGYTF. CDR3 sequence (DNA): TGTGTCAACAGCGACAGGGTTGAGTATGGCTACACCTTT.

This clonotype was seen once. The junction and the germline gene differ at one end; a read error may be behind it. V usage is TRBV6-1 and J usage is TRBJ1-6; D unresolved. CDR1 and CDR2 (germline): MNHNS, SASEGT. This CDR3 contains 11 residues. DNA of the CDR3: TGTGCCAGCAGTGAATGCACGATGGGGTACTTT. This translates into CASSECTMGYF.

Turning to this clonotype: A clone one base away is much larger, so this may be a read error. Likely a read error: the CDR3 ends without its conserved phenylalanine or tryptophan. The chain joins TRBV6-5 to TRBJ2-7, with TRBD1 identical over 10 bases. The CDR3 length is 12 residues. CDR1 and CDR2 from the germline V gene are MNHEY and SVGAGI. Trimming at V came to 7 bases and at J to 6 bases, leaving 3 bases not matched to a gene. The CDR3 region has the DNA TGTGCCAGCAAAGGACAGGGGGGCGAGCAGTACTCC. Translation: CASKGQGGEQYS.

As concerns this clonotype: A junction end diverges from the germline sequence, so it may reflect a read error. CDR3 sequence: CASSHWGAGEQFF. In DNA, the CDR3 is TGTGCCAGCAGCCATTGGGGGGCCGGGGAGCAGTTTTTT. The genes are TRBV11-2 and TRBJ2-2; D possibly uses TRBD1 or TRBD2 (6 bases each). Germline CDR1 reads SGHAT; CDR2 reads FQNNGV. CDR3 size: 13 residues.

As to this clonotype: Possible read error: a much larger clone is one base away. The rearrangement links TRBV11-2 to TRBJ2-3, with D perhaps TRBD2 (6 bases). The CDR3 extends over 14 amino acids. Germline CDR1 is SGHAT and CDR2 is FQNNGV. CDR3 coding DNA: TGTGCCAACAGCCCCCCCGGAGGGCGCGATACGCAGTATTTT. Translating gives CANSPPGGRDTQYF.

Note on this clonotype: One end of the junction does not line up with germline, which may come from a read error. This sequence joins TRBV11-2 and TRBJ2-3; maybe TRBD1 (6 bases). Looked up from germline, CDR1 is SGHAT and CDR2 is FQNNGV. The CDR3 loop spans 15 amino acids. The CDR3 sequence is CASSLEGSRTDTRYF. In nucleotides, the CDR3 is TGTGCCAGCAGCTTAGAAGGGTCCCGGACAGATACGCGGTATTTT.